These 17 T cell receptor beta chains were all obtained from the same sample, sequenced in a study of beta chain features in type 1 diabetes. The investigators reverse transcribed all of the isolated RNA, so they sequenced expressed TCRB transcripts. Assay: immunoSEQ multiplex PCR; the TCRdb copy retains only in-frame clones and omits some. Of around 160,000 clones in the sample, 6.5% to 10% are singletons; the top ten hold 0.45% to 0.55%. For these receptors, no antigen is known. Study results and caveats: In all four CD4+ subsets, TCRB CDR3 length was significantly, moderately reduced in type 1 diabetes.

The sequenced sample was central memory CD4+ T cells from blood. The receptors stem from a woman aged 18 to 35 with type 1 diabetes.

In this sample, this clone turned up a few times. The rearrangement links TRBV7-8 to TRBJ1-2; TRBD1 aligns across 8 bases. V trimming: 5 bases; J trimming: 8 bases; junction bases outside the gene matches: 13. The length of the CDR3 is 15 residues. Germline V CDR1 and CDR2: SGHVS, FQNEAQ. The DNA for the CDR3 is TGTGCCAGCAGCCTAAGTCCGGACAGGGAATCAGGCTACACCTTC. Translating it yields CASSLSPDRESGYTF.

This clone has just a few counts. The gene calls are TRBV7-2 and TRBJ2-7, with D possibly being TRBD1 (5 bases). The CDR3 length is 14 residues. Germline loops: CDR1 SGHTA, CDR2 FQGNSA. Between the trimmed V and J ends, which lost 1 base and 2 bases, there was a span of 9 bases. CDR3 sequence: CASSLGGQTYEQYF. The CDR3, as DNA: TGTGCCAGCAGCTTAGGTGGACAAACCTACGAGCAGTACTTC.

This clone was seen a few times. Other DNA sequences in the same sample also yield this CDR3. The rearrangement uses TRBV28 and TRBJ1-2; D remains ambiguous. Germline loops: CDR1 MDHEN, CDR2 SYDVKM. Deletions cut 5 bases from V and 1 base from J, with 5 bases between. This CDR3 has 12 amino acids. The CDR3 protein is CASSGSNYGYTF. The CDR3 nucleotides read TGTGCCAGCAGTGGCAGTAACTATGGCTACACCTTC.

This chain uses TRBV20-1 with TRBJ2-5; no clear D. CDR3 length: 11 amino acids. CDR1 DFQATT and CDR2 SNEGSKA come from the germline V gene (reference sequence). DNA for the CDR3: TGCAGGGCCGGGTCCTGGGAGACCCAGTACTTC. Protein product: CRAGSWETQYF.

There are a few counts of this clone. The rearrangement uses TRBV10-3 and TRBJ1-2; a weak D match, TRBD1 (6 bases). The CDR3 contains 13 residues. Germline loops: CDR1 ENHRY, CDR2 SYGVKD. V was trimmed by 6 bases and J by 2 bases, leaving 10 bases between them. CDR3 bases: TGTGCCATCAGAGGGGGAGCAAACTATGGCTACACCTTC. Translation gives CAIRGGANYGYTF.

The chain's CDR3 is CASSSGQGFKPQHF. CDR3 in DNA: TGTGCCAGTAGCAGCGGACAGGGTTTCAAGCCCCAGCATTTT. J is TRBJ1-5 and V is TRBV19; 8 bases line up with TRBD1. The CDR3 has 14 residues. Germline CDR1 and CDR2: LNHDA and SQIVND (reference sequence). After removal of 6 bases from V and 8 bases from J, the junction contained 9 bases not matched to a gene.

The chain combines TRBV25-1 with TRBJ2-4; 7 bases match TRBD1. CDR3 size: 13 residues. V lost 8 bases and J lost 4; bases outside the gene matches: 5. The germline V gene encodes CDR1 MGHDK and CDR2 SYGVNS. CDR3: CASRDSLKNIQYF. For the CDR3, the DNA is TGTGCCAGCCGGGACAGTCTAAAAAACATTCAGTACTTC.

The CDR3 sequence: CASTAAAGGTSYNEQFF. In DNA form, the CDR3 reads TGCGCCAGCACAGCGGCAGCGGGAGGCACCTCCTACAATGAGCAGTTCTTC. The V call is TRBV23-1, the J call TRBJ2-1, with 9 bases matching TRBD2. TRBV23-1 is known as an ORF, though its function is uncertain. The CDR3 totals 17 residues. Trimming removed 7 bases from V and 0 bases from J; junction bases left unmatched: 10.

The chain joins TRBV10-3 to TRBJ2-5; D perhaps matches TRBD1 (5 bases). The V end lost 3 bases, the J end lost 1 base, and 9 bases lay between the germline ends. The germline gives CDR1 ENHRY, CDR2 SYGVKD. The CDR3 extends over 14 amino acids. CDR3 amino acids: CAISERGSQETQYF. The CDR3 nucleotides are TGTGCCATCAGTGAAAGGGGCAGCCAAGAGACCCAGTACTTC.

The V call is TRBV27, the J call TRBJ2-7, with TRBD1 as a possible D gene (6 bases). The germline V gene encodes CDR1 MNHEY and CDR2 SMNVEV (reference sequence). Between the trimmed V and J ends, which lost 6 bases and 4 bases, there was a span of 7 bases. The CDR3 is 11 amino acids. CDR3 region: CASRGAYEQYF. The CDR3 bases are TGTGCCAGCAGGGGGGCATACGAGCAGTACTTC.

The V call is TRBV7-9, the J call TRBJ2-7, with 9 nucleotides matching TRBD1. Germline trimming cut 11 bases from V and 3 bases from J; bases unmatched to any gene: 8. This CDR3 has 13 residues. CDR1 SEHNR and CDR2 FQNEAQ come from the germline V gene (reference sequence). The CDR3 reads CAGQTGGNYEQYF. DNA for the CDR3: TGTGCCGGTCAGACAGGGGGAAACTACGAGCAGTACTTC.

The chain is built from TRBV5-1 and TRBJ1-3; TRBD1 agrees at 7 bases. Germline V CDR1 and CDR2: SGHRS, YFSETQ. Trimming took 4 bases from V and 0 from J; bases not matched to a gene: 7. The CDR3 is made up of 16 amino acids. CDR3 nucleotide sequence: TGCGCCAGCAGCACCGGGACAGTCATCTCTGGAAACACCATATATTTT. Amino acid sequence: CASSTGTVISGNTIYF.

This clone appeared a few times. The genes are TRBV2 and TRBJ1-5, with TRBD1 matching 7 bases. The CDR3 has 13 amino acids. Trimming removed 6 bases from V and 5 bases from J; junction bases left unmatched: 4. Per the germline V gene, CDR1 is SNHLY and CDR2 is FYNNEI. CDR3 sequence reads: CASSPRGDQPQHF. The CDR3 region has the DNA TGTGCCAGCAGCCCCAGGGGGGATCAGCCCCAGCATTTT.

This chain connects TRBV7-2 to TRBJ1-5; 9 positions match TRBD1. Germline assignment: CDR1 SGHTA and CDR2 FQGNSA. This CDR3 region has 14 residues. V shed 6 bases and J 6 bases; nucleotides not matched to a gene: 6. In DNA form, the CDR3 reads TGTGCCAGCAGTCCCACAGGGGGCCCTCAGCCCCAGCATTTT. This gives the protein CASSPTGGPQPQHF.

This clone was observed a few times. This chain joins TRBV14 and TRBJ2-2; TRBD2 aligns across 13 bases. The CDR3 is 18 residues long. CDR1 is SGHDN, CDR2 FVKESK, per germline. Trimming at V came to 4 bases and at J to 6 bases, leaving 11 bases not matched to a gene. This CDR3 reads CASSLRTSGRMSAGELFF. DNA of the CDR3: TGTGCCAGCAGCCTCCGGACTAGCGGGAGAATGTCAGCCGGGGAGCTGTTTTTT. Supplemented by reference TRBV14 and TRBJ2-2, the full variable domain reads EAGVTQFPSHSVIEKGQTVTLRCDPISGHDNLYWYRRVMGKEIKFLLHFVKESKQDESGMPNNRFLAERTGGTYSTLKVQPAELEDSGVYFCASSLRTSGRMSAGELFFGEGSRLTVL.

Only a few counts were recorded for this clone. J is TRBJ2-7 and V is TRBV6-1; 7 nucleotides align to TRBD1. Unmatched junction bases numbered 11, after V lost 6 bases and J lost 3 bases. Germline values: CDR1 MNHNS, CDR2 SASEGT. CDR3 length: 15 amino acids. CDR3 nucleotide sequence: TGTGCCAGCAGAGTATCCGGGACAGAAGTCTACGAGCAGTACTTC. Its protein product is CASRVSGTEVYEQYF.

The V gene is TRBV30, the J gene TRBJ2-1; D possibly corresponds to TRBD1 (6 bases). The germline V gene encodes CDR1 GTSNPN and CDR2 SVGIG (reference sequence). The CDR3 is made up of 14 amino acids. The ends were cut back, 5 bases at V and 6 bases at J, with 17 bases in the middle. This CDR3 reads CAWAGELVGNEQFF. The DNA for the CDR3 is TGTGCCTGGGCAGGGGAGTTGGTGGGCAATGAGCAGTTCTTC.